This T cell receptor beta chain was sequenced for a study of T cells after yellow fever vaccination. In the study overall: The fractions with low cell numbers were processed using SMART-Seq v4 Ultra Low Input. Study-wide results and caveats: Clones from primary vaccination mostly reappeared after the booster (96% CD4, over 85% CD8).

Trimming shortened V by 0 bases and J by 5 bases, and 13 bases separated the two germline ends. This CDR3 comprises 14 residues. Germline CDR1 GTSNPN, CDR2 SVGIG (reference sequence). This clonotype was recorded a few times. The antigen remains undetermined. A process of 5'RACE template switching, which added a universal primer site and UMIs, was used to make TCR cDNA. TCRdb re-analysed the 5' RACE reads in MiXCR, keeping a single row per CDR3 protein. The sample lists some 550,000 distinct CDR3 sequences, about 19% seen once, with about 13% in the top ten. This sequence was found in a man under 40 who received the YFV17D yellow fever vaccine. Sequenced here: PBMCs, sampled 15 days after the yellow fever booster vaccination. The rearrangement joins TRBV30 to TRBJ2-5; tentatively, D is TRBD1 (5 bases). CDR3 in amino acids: CAWSVAGKSETQYF. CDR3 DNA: TGTGCCTGGAGTGTGGCAGGGAAGTCGGAGACCCAGTACTTC.